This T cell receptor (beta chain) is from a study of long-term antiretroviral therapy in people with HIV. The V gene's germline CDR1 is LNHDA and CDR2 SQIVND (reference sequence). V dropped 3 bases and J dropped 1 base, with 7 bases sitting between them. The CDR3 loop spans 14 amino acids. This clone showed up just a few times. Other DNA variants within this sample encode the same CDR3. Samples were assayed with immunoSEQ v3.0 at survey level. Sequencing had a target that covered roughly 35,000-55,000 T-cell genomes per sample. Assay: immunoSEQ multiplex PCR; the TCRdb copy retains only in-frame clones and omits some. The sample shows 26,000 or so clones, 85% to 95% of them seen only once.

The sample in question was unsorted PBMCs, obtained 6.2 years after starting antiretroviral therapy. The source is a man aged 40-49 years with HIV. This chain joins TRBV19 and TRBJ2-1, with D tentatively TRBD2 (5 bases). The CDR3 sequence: CASSMSGSYNEQFF. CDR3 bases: TGTGCCAGTAGTATGTCGGGGTCCTACAATGAGCAGTTCTTC. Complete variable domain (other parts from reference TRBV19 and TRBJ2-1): DGGITQSPKYLFRKEGQNVTLSCEQNLNHDAMYWYRQDPGQGLRLIYYSQIVNDFQKGDIAEGYSVSREKKESFPLTVTSAQKNPTAFYLCASSMSGSYNEQFFGPGTRLTVL.